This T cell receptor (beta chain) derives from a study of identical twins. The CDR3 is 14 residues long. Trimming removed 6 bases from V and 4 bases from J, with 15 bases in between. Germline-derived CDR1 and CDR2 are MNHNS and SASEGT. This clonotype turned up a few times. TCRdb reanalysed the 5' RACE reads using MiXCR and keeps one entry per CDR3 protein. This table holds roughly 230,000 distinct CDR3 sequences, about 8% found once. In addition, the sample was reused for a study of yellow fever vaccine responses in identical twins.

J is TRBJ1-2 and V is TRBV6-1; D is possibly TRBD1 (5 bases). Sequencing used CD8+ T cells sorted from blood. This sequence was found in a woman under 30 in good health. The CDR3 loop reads CASSPYGGSYGYTF. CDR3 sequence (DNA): TGTGCCAGCAGCCCTTACGGGGGGTCCTATGGCTACACCTTC.